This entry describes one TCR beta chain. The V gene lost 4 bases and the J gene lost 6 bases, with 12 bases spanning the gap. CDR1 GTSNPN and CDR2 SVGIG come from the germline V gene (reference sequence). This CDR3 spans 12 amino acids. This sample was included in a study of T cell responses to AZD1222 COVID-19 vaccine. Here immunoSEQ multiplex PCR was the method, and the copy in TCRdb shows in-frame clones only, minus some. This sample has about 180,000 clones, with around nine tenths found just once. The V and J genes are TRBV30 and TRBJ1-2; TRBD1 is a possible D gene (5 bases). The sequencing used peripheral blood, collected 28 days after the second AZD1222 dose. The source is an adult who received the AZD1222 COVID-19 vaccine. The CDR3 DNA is TGTGCCTGGAATGGGGCGGCGAATGGCTACACCTTC. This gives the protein CAWNGAANGYTF.